This T cell receptor beta chain was profiled in a study of cytomegalovirus exposure and HLA in healthy donors. The wider study: Drawn from HLA-typed donors, 80 million to 95 million unique TCRs were held in an early data release.

Study conclusions and caveats: Earlier findings revealed that most TCR beta V segments proved productive either about 90% or about 30% of the time. In a later analysis, CMV-associated beta chains were mostly HLA-associated, it appeared. With later analysis, a missense DCLRE1C variant became linked to TCR beta V- and J-gene trimming.

Note on this clone: As yet, its antigen is unknown.

PCR involved 60 Vbeta and 13 Jbeta primers. The repertoire was sequenced with immunoSEQ multiplex PCR; TCRdb's copy has only in-frame clones and lacks some. The sample yields roughly 110,000 clones, 70% to 80% seen once. This TCR was recovered from a man in his sixties in good health and CMV-seronegative. Input material: PBMCs.

In DNA form, the CDR3 reads TGTGCCAGCAGCTTCCAGAGGGTCCTATCAACCGGGGAGCTGTTTTTT. It is translated as CASSFQRVLSTGELFF. V is TRBV5-6 and J is TRBJ2-2; D may be TRBD2 (5 bases). Germline CDR1 and CDR2: SGHDT and YYEEEE. V lost 2 bases to trimming and J lost 5 bases, with 16 bases between them. The CDR3 loop spans 16 amino acids.